A single sample is the source of the 32 T cell receptor beta chains below, sequenced in a study of blood T cells in healthy people across ages. Primers used in a second PCR of about 6 to 12 cycles were a sample-barcoded 5' primer and a J-beta primer mix. Using its own MiXCR run on the 5' RACE reads, TCRdb lists one record per CDR3 protein. The profile covers some 800,000 distinct CDR3 sequences, with around 45% appearing a single time and approximately 20% taken by the ten largest. Sequences were obtained from blood. The receptor source for this set is a man aged 55 to 70 in good health.

This chain joins TRBV6-2 or TRBV6-3 and TRBJ2-5; D gene ambiguous. Germline assignment: CDR1 MNHEY and CDR2 SVGEGT. V lost 6 bases and J 0 bases, leaving 11 bases between the germline ends. This CDR3 is 14 amino acids long. CDR3 coding DNA: TGTGCCAGCAGGGAAAGACCCGACCAAGAGACCCAGTACTTC. It translates to CASRERPDQETQYF.

J is TRBJ1-6 and V is TRBV25-1; D call uncertain. Between the trimmed V and J ends, which lost 1 base and 0 bases, there was a span of 10 bases. The CDR3 sequence is 17 residues long. Germline CDR1 MGHDK, CDR2 SYGVNS. In DNA, the CDR3 is TGTGCCAGCAGTGAATTGGGCGCCAGCTCCTATAATTCACCCCTCCACTTT. Protein: CASSELGASSYNSPLHF.

Worth noting for this clonotype: Given a much more abundant clone one base away, this may be a read error. The chain is built from TRBV29-1 and TRBJ1-2, with D perhaps matching TRBD1 (5 bases). Per the germline V gene, CDR1 is SQVTM and CDR2 is ANQGSEA. The CDR3 consists of 12 residues. V was clipped by 5 bases and J by 0 bases, with 7 bases between them. The CDR3 sequence: CSVMTANYGYTF. In DNA, the CDR3 is TGCAGCGTTATGACAGCTAACTATGGCTACACCTTC.

V gene TRBV20-1 combines with J gene TRBJ1-4; 9 bases fit TRBD1. CDR1 is DFQATT, CDR2 SNEGSKA, per germline (reference sequence). The J segment lost 3 bases and the V segment lost 0 bases, leaving 8 bases of the junction unmatched. CDR3 length: 17 residues. CDR3 loop: CSARDRQGGSANEKLFF. Written as DNA, the CDR3 is TGCAGTGCTAGAGATCGACAGGGGGGTTCGGCTAATGAAAAACTGTTTTTT.

V gene TRBV7-9 combines with J gene TRBJ2-1; 8 positions match TRBD1. The CDR3 extends over 17 amino acids. CDR1 and CDR2 from the germline V gene are SEHNR and FQNEAQ (reference sequence). V was clipped by 1 base and J by 7 bases; unmatched bases: 12. The CDR3, as DNA: TGTGCCAGCAGCTTAGTTTTGTCAGGGGGCTTCGGGAATGAGCAGTTCTTC. It is translated as CASSLVLSGGFGNEQFF.

This clonotype was seen ten or more times. This chain uses TRBV12-3 or TRBV12-4 with TRBJ1-5; 9 bases are a match to TRBD1. V shed 3 bases, J shed 10 bases, and the junction held 10 bases outside the gene matches. This CDR3 contains 15 residues. CDR3 amino acids: CASSLVQGAAYPQHF. Here the CDR3 DNA reads TGTGCCAGCAGTTTGGTACAGGGGGCCGCGTACCCCCAGCATTTT.

This clonotype was seen a handful of times. V and J are TRBV5-1 and TRBJ2-1; 7 nucleotides line up with TRBD2. The CDR3 contains 16 residues. CDR1 and CDR2 from the germline V gene are SGHRS and YFSETQ. J gave up 0 bases and V 6 bases, and 9 bases lay outside the gene matches. The chain's CDR3 is CASNPSGGSSYNEQFF. The CDR3 nucleotides read TGCGCCAGCAACCCTTCCGGGGGGAGCTCCTACAATGAGCAGTTCTTC.

The chain is built from TRBV28 and TRBJ1-5; 9 bases agree with TRBD1. Germline loops: CDR1 MDHEN, CDR2 SYDVKM. Trimming took 6 bases from V and 4 from J; bases not matched to a gene: 16. This CDR3 has 18 amino acids. The CDR3 here is CASRGDRERGRRNQPQHF. The CDR3 nucleotides read TGTGCCAGCAGAGGGGACAGGGAAAGGGGACGAAGAAATCAGCCCCAGCATTTT.

The chain carries TRBV27 and TRBJ2-1; no clear D. Trimming stripped 6 bases from V and 2 bases from J, with 8 bases between. CDR3 size: 13 residues. In germline, CDR1 is MNHEY, CDR2 SMNVEV (reference sequence). The CDR3 DNA sequence: TGTGCCAGCAGGGGCCCGACCTACAATGAGCAGTTCTTC. This translates into CASRGPTYNEQFF.

This clonotype appeared a single time. The rearrangement joins TRBV20-1 to TRBJ1-6; the D is unclear. Trimming took 1 base from V and 5 from J, leaving 6 bases between them. The V gene's germline CDR1 is DFQATT and CDR2 SNEGSKA (reference sequence). CDR3 length: 13 amino acids. DNA of the CDR3: TGCAGTGCTAGAGGGGGAAATAATTCACCCCTCCACTTT. Translation: CSARGGNNSPLHF.

This clonotype showed up just a few times. CDR3 bases: TGTGCCTGGAGTGTATGGGGGGGCAAAAAGACCCAGTACTTC. This encodes CAWSVWGGKKTQYF. This chain joins TRBV30 and TRBJ2-5; D might be TRBD2 (7 bases). Trimming left V 0 bases short and J 6 bases short, with 14 bases between. Germline CDR1 is GTSNPN and CDR2 is SVGIG (reference sequence). CDR3 length equals 14 residues.

This clonotype was seen repeatedly, ten times or more. This chain's CDR3 is CASSVDRLNTEAFF. Written as DNA, the CDR3 is TGTGCCAGCAGCGTAGACCGGCTGAACACTGAAGCTTTCTTT. V is TRBV9 and J is TRBJ1-1; D remains unclear. Trimming took 0 bases from V and 0 from J, leaving 6 bases between them. This CDR3 has 14 residues. Germline CDR1 SGDLS, CDR2 YYNGEE.

The gene calls are TRBV6-5 and TRBJ2-4, with 10 bases that match TRBD2. The DNA end is more similar to TRBJ2-7, so the J call may be wrong. Germline V CDR1 and CDR2: MNHEY, SVGAGI. There are 15 residues in the CDR3. The CDR3 loop reads CASSYAGLAVYEQYF. The CDR3 bases are TGTGCCAGCAGTTACGCAGGACTAGCGGTTTACGAGCAGTACTTC.

The rearrangement uses TRBV20-1 and TRBJ1-6; 10 nucleotides match TRBD1. Germline loops: CDR1 DFQATT, CDR2 SNEGSKA (reference sequence). The CDR3 is 16 amino acids. The V and J ends lost 5 bases and 3 bases, in that order; junction bases with no gene match: 7. CDR3 amino acids: CSAPGTGEFYNSPLHF. In DNA, the CDR3 is TGCAGTGCTCCCGGGACAGGGGAATTCTATAATTCACCCCTCCACTTT.

The gene calls are TRBV18 and TRBJ2-7, with unresolved D. The CDR3 is made up of 14 amino acids. From germline, CDR1 is KGHSH and CDR2 LQKENI. V lost 1 base to trimming and J lost 3 bases, with 10 bases between them. CDR3 nucleotide sequence: TGTGCCAGCTCACCACTGGCGAGCGACTACGAGCAGTACTTC. Translated: CASSPLASDYEQYF.

V and J are TRBV6-5 and TRBJ2-2; the D gene is possibly TRBD2 (5 bases). This CDR3 comprises 15 residues. Germline V gene sequence: CDR1 MNHEY, CDR2 SVGAGI. V shed 5 bases and J shed 6 bases, with 16 bases lying between them. The CDR3 nucleotides are TGTGCCAGCAGTCCCCGGGGTACAAAGGCCGGGGAGCTGTTTTTT. It codes for CASSPRGTKAGELFF.

The chain joins TRBV5-1 to TRBJ1-1; no definite D call. This CDR3 is built from 14 residues. CDR1 and CDR2 from the germline V gene are SGHRS and YFSETQ. V lost 1 base, J lost 0 bases, and 7 bases lay in between. Written as DNA, the CDR3 is TGCGCCAGCAGCTTGAACCGTATGAACACTGAAGCTTTCTTT. This encodes CASSLNRMNTEAFF.

There are many counts of this clonotype. This chain joins TRBV7-8 and TRBJ2-5; D may be TRBD2 (6 bases). The CDR3 length is 15 residues. Germline CDR1 SGHVS, CDR2 FQNEAQ. Trimming shortened V by 5 bases and J by 5 bases, and 18 bases separated the two germline ends. CDR3 nucleotides: TGTGCCAGCAGCCACCCCTTTGGGGCGGGGGAGACCCAGTACTTC. Translated, it gives CASSHPFGAGETQYF.

DNA of the CDR3: TGTGCCAGCAGTGAGATGCCCCCTGATGAGCAGTACTTC. It is translated as CASSEMPPDEQYF. The chain joins TRBV2 to TRBJ2-4; D gene uncertain. This CDR3 spans 13 amino acids. With 3 bases removed from V and 13 bases from J, the gap between germline ends came to 16 bases. Germline assignment: CDR1 SNHLY and CDR2 FYNNEI.

The chain links TRBV6-6 to TRBJ2-7, with TRBD2 matching over 10 bases. CDR3 size: 15 residues. The trim removed 7 bases at V and 6 bases at J, leaving 12 bases unmatched. Germline CDR1 and CDR2: MNHNY and SVGAGI (reference sequence). The CDR3 reads CASIDKTSGVSEQYF. In nucleotides, the CDR3 is TGTGCCAGCATTGACAAAACTAGCGGGGTTTCCGAGCAGTACTTC.

This chain joins TRBV7-9 and TRBJ2-3; perhaps TRBD2 as D (6 bases). Per the germline V gene, CDR1 is SEHNR and CDR2 is FQNEAQ (reference sequence). Deletions cut 1 base from V and 6 bases from J, with 11 bases between. The CDR3 is made up of 14 amino acids. CDR3 sequence (DNA): TGTGCCAGCAGCTTAGGGAGGGCAATGGATACGCAGTATTTT. Its translation: CASSLGRAMDTQYF.

This clonotype was detected only a few times. The chain is built from TRBV20-1 and TRBJ1-2; 9 bases match TRBD1. This CDR3 contains 15 residues. Germline V lookup: CDR1 DFQATT, CDR2 SNEGSKA (reference sequence). V shed 5 bases, J shed 2 bases, and the junction held 9 bases outside the gene matches. The CDR3: CSALDRDRANYGYTF. The CDR3 DNA reads as TGCAGTGCTCTTGACCGGGACAGGGCAAACTATGGCTACACCTTC.

This clonotype was seen ten or more times. The J gene is TRBJ1-4, the V gene TRBV7-2, with D perhaps TRBD1 (5 bases). The CDR3 length is 14 residues. Germline lookup yields CDR1 SGHTA and CDR2 FQGNSA. Trimming took off 7 bases at V and 8 bases at J, with 17 bases between the two ends. CDR3 residues: CASNTRGGREKLFF. DNA for the CDR3: TGTGCCAGCAACACAAGGGGAGGCCGGGAAAAACTGTTTTTT.

The chain links TRBV29-1 to TRBJ1-4; 7 bases line up with TRBD1. This CDR3 is 14 amino acids long. Germline V CDR1 and CDR2: SQVTM, ANQGSEA. Trimming at V came to 4 bases and at J to 5 bases, leaving 7 bases not matched to a gene. The CDR3 loop is CSVGEGQSNEKLFF. The CDR3 coding sequence is TGCAGCGTTGGAGAGGGACAGTCAAATGAAAAACTGTTTTTT.

This clonotype appeared a few times. The J gene is TRBJ1-2, the V gene TRBV7-2; possibly TRBD1 for D (5 bases). The CDR3 is 16 amino acids. Germline V CDR1 and CDR2: SGHTA, FQGNSA. V gave up 4 bases and J gave up 4 bases, with 19 bases separating them. CDR3 region: CASSSYSDSLIYGYTF. CDR3 coding DNA: TGTGCCAGCAGCTCCTACAGTGACAGCCTGATCTATGGCTACACCTTC.

The chain employs TRBV4-3 and TRBJ1-1; a possible D gene is TRBD1 (5 bases). V was clipped by 1 base and J by 4 bases, with 13 bases between them. The V gene's germline CDR1 is LGHNA and CDR2 YSLEER. The CDR3 length is 15 residues. CDR3 protein: CASSQAHGTSTEAFF. In nucleotides, the CDR3 is TGCGCCAGCAGCCAAGCACACGGGACCTCCACTGAAGCTTTCTTT.

This clonotype turned up a few times. The J gene is TRBJ1-1, the V gene TRBV7-9; 7 positions agree with TRBD1. J was trimmed by 5 bases and V by 4 bases; bases with no gene match: 10. The germline V gene encodes CDR1 SEHNR and CDR2 FQNEAQ (reference sequence). The CDR3 consists of 15 residues. CDR3 DNA: TGTGCCAGCAGCTATAGACAGGGCGGGACAACTGAAGCTTTCTTT. It is translated as CASSYRQGGTTEAFF.

This rearrangement joins TRBV29-1 to TRBJ2-1; either TRBD1 or TRBD2 may fit D (6 bases each). From germline, CDR1 is SQVTM and CDR2 ANQGSEA. V gave up 3 bases and J gave up 6 bases, with 15 bases separating them. The CDR3 is made up of 14 amino acids. The CDR3 region has the DNA TGCAGCGTTGACGCCGGGGGCCCCCGCAATGAGCAGTTCTTC. It is translated as CSVDAGGPRNEQFF.

The chain is built from TRBV6-5 and TRBJ2-7; TRBD2 matches at 9 bases. Gene TRBJ2-5 matches the end of the DNA better, so the J call may be wrong. This CDR3 spans 15 amino acids. Germline CDR1 and CDR2: MNHEY and SVGAGI. CDR3: CASSYEAGGPETQYF. For the CDR3, the DNA is TGTGCCAGCAGTTACGAGGCGGGGGGGCCAGAGACCCAGTACTTC.

This clonotype has a handful of counts. This rearrangement joins TRBV14 to TRBJ2-1, with a tentative D call TRBD2 (6 bases). CDR3 length: 15 amino acids. Trimming took 4 bases from V and 7 from J, leaving 17 bases between them. The germline gives CDR1 SGHDN, CDR2 FVKESK. In DNA form, the CDR3 reads TGTGCCAGCAGCCTTGGAGGGAACGTTGTAAATGAGCAGTTCTTC. It yields the protein CASSLGGNVVNEQFF.

J is TRBJ2-5 and V is TRBV18; 7 bases are shared with TRBD1. Trimming at V came to 4 bases and at J to 1 base, leaving 3 bases not matched to a gene. Germline V CDR1 and CDR2: KGHSH, LQKENI. This CDR3 comprises 14 residues. Here the CDR3 DNA reads TGTGCCAGCTCACGGGGGACAGCCCAAGAGACCCAGTACTTC. It specifies CASSRGTAQETQYF.

The J gene is TRBJ2-7, the V gene TRBV10-3; D is uncertain. The end of the DNA is better explained by TRBJ2-5, so the J call may be wrong. The CDR3 sequence is 14 residues long. CDR1 ENHRY and CDR2 SYGVKD come from the germline V gene. The CDR3: CAISEEGPQETQYF. CDR3 bases: TGTGCCATCAGTGAAGAAGGGCCCCAAGAGACCCAGTACTTC.